The source of this T cell receptor (beta chain) is a study of molecular identifiers for immune sequencing clone quantification. About the research overall: RNA from roughly 20,000 or 100,000 naive CD8 cells was split five ways in replicates, with four sequenced.

For bulk TCR libraries, previously described methods and listed TCR primers were used. TCRdb called the PCR reads again in MiXCR, with one record for every CDR3 protein. The sample holds about 320,000 distinct CDR3 sequences, roughly a fifth seen once. Details on this clonotype: The antigen is not known.

Naive CD8 T cells, phenotype CD8+CD4-CCR7+CD45RA+, were sorted. Study observations and caveats: In CMV-specific effectors, clones above 20 copies held over 99% of molecules; naive, under 1%.

Trimming removed 1 base from V and 3 bases from J; junction bases left unmatched: 11. Per the germline V gene, CDR1 is SGHTA and CDR2 is FQGTGA. CDR3 length: 17 amino acids. The V and J genes are TRBV7-3 and TRBJ2-5, with 7 bases that match TRBD2. Sequenced sample: naive CD8+ T cells from blood, with Jurkat cell RNA spiked in. Subset meaning: FACS-sorted CD8+CD4-CCR7+CD45RA+ naive T cells. This TCR was recovered from a human donor in good health. Some libraries in this study had Jurkat cell RNA spiked in. CDR3 loop: CASSLMYLAASKETQYF. In nucleotides, the CDR3 is TGTGCCAGCAGCTTAATGTATCTAGCGGCATCGAAAGAGACCCAGTACTTC. Supplemented by reference TRBV7-3 and TRBJ2-5, the full variable domain reads GAGVSQTPSNKVTEKGKYVELRCDPISGHTALYWYRQSLGQGPEFLIYFQGTGAADDSGLPNDRFFAVRPEGSVSTLKIQRTERGDSAVYLCASSLMYLAASKETQYFGPGTRLLVL.